The clone carrying this T cell receptor (beta chain) was counted at least ten times. Antigen unknown. These data come from a study of T cell repertoires in cytomegalovirus infection. Overall study: From public TCR beta signatures came an indication of both CMV infection and matching HLA type.

TCRdb redid the calling of the reads with MiXCR, one entry per CDR3 protein. The table has around 120,000 distinct CDR3 sequences, 7% to 10% seen once. Study outcomes and limitations: Summed public TCR beta family frequency identified CMV carriers bearing the relevant HLA. CMV-specific HLA-C-restricted TCR beta clonotypes dominated the ex vivo response.

This clonotype was obtained from a human donor in good health (CMV status not recorded). Some clones in this sample may be carry-over from other donors' samples. Material: PBMCs.

The CDR3 DNA reads TGTGCCAGCTCACCACCGTCGGGGAAAGAGACCCAGTACTTC. It translates to CASSPPSGKETQYF. This rearrangement joins TRBV18 to TRBJ2-5; weak D call: TRBD2 (5 bases). The CDR3 runs to 14 residues. V shed 0 bases and J shed 3 bases, with 8 bases lying between them. The germline V gene encodes CDR1 KGHSH and CDR2 LQKENI.